This passage covers 28 T cell receptor beta chains from one sample sequenced in a study of relationships among human T cell subsets. The CD45RA-negative fraction was bead-selected with anti-CD45RO to obtain memory T cells. From mRNA, alpha and beta CDR3 regions were amplified using semiquantitative ARM-PCR. Tagged nested gene-specific primers were used first, then communal superprimers amplified exponentially. TCRdb reprocessed the multiplex PCR reads via MiXCR and lists one record per CDR3 protein. Of thousands of distinct CDR3 sequences listed, around 57% are singletons. What was sequenced was memory T cells sorted from blood. The receptor source for this set is a man aged 40-49 years in good health.

This chain links TRBV4-1 with TRBJ1-6; 9 nucleotides agree with TRBD1. CDR3 length equals 15 residues. After removal of 0 bases from V and 13 bases from J, the junction contained 7 bases not matched to a gene. Germline V gene data show CDR1 as MGHRA and CDR2 as YSYEKL. CDR3 residues: CASSQEAGTGTPLHF. The CDR3 DNA is TGCGCCAGCAGCCAAGAAGCGGGGACAGGGACTCCCCTCCACTTT.

The rearrangement links TRBV7-2 to TRBJ2-1; D is possibly TRBD2 (6 bases). The germline CDR1 and CDR2 sequences are SGHTA and FQGNSA. V was cut by 1 base and J by 7 bases, with 14 bases left in between. The CDR3 has 15 amino acids. Here the CDR3 reads CASSLGAGRVNEQFF. The CDR3 DNA sequence: TGTGCCAGCAGCTTAGGGGCGGGGCGAGTGAATGAGCAGTTCTTC.

This clonotype has just a few counts. This sequence joins TRBV27 and TRBJ2-7; D ambiguous. The CDR3 spans 16 residues. Looked up from germline, CDR1 is MNHEY and CDR2 is SMNVEV (reference sequence). The V end lost 2 bases, the J end lost 5 bases, and 19 bases lay between the germline ends. The CDR3 nucleotides read TGTGCCAGCAGTTTAGATGTGGCAGACCGCACCAACGAGCAGTACTTC. Encoded protein: CASSLDVADRTNEQYF.

This chain joins TRBV28 and TRBJ2-7; 8 bases match TRBD1. CDR1 MDHEN and CDR2 SYDVKM come from the germline V gene. V was clipped by 7 bases and J by 1 base; unmatched bases: 6. The CDR3 is made up of 14 amino acids. The DNA of the CDR3 is TGTGCCAGCAACGAACAGGGGGTATCCTACGAGCAGTACTTC. It specifies CASNEQGVSYEQYF.

By share, this clonotype counts as medium-sized. This chain joins TRBV28 and TRBJ2-1; 7 bases match TRBD2. The V gene's germline CDR1 is MDHEN and CDR2 SYDVKM. The ends lost 8 bases at V and 6 bases at J; junction bases unmatched: 10. CDR3 length: 14 residues. The CDR3 bases are TGTGCCAGCGGCGGGACTACCGGTACCAATGAGCAGTTCTTC. Its translation: CASGGTTGTNEQFF.

This clonotype was seen a handful of times. This chain joins TRBV2 and TRBJ2-3; 11 bases match TRBD2. Germline loops: CDR1 SNHLY, CDR2 FYNNEI. The CDR3 contains 15 residues. Germline trimming cut 6 bases from V and 2 bases from J; bases unmatched to any gene: 4. Written as DNA, the CDR3 is TGTGCCAGCAGCAATAGCGGGAGGGACACAGATACGCAGTATTTT. Encoded protein: CASSNSGRDTDTQYF.

This clonotype was detected only once. The rearrangement links TRBV29-1 to TRBJ1-1; no definite D call. Germline V gives CDR1 SQVTM, CDR2 ANQGSEA. V lost 4 bases, J lost 4 bases, and 13 bases lay in between. CDR3 length: 13 residues. CDR3 nucleotide sequence: TGCAGCGTTGCAGAGGCAGCGGGCACTGAAGCTTTCTTT. Translating it yields CSVAEAAGTEAFF.

The chain recombines TRBV12-3 or TRBV12-4 with TRBJ1-2; D might be TRBD1 (6 bases). CDR3 length: 13 amino acids. V lost 2 bases and J lost 6, with 10 bases in between. The CDR3, as DNA: TGTGCCAGCAGTTTAATGGGGGCAGATGGCTACACCTTC. It specifies CASSLMGADGYTF.

The chain couples TRBV20-1 to TRBJ2-5; 8 nucleotides agree with TRBD2. Trimming took 0 bases from V and 2 from J; bases not matched to a gene: 5. The CDR3 runs to 15 residues. CDR1 is DFQATT, CDR2 SNEGSKA, per germline (reference sequence). The CDR3 nucleotides read TGCAGTGCTAGAGATGGACTAGCCCCTCAAGAGACCCAGTACTTC. This encodes CSARDGLAPQETQYF.

The V and J genes are TRBV6-1 and TRBJ1-2; possibly TRBD1 for D (6 bases). V was clipped by 2 bases and J by 2 bases, with 12 bases between them. This CDR3 contains 15 residues. Germline CDR1 MNHNS, CDR2 SASEGT. In DNA, the CDR3 is TGTGCCAGCAGTGAATCGGGGGCTTGGAACTATGGCTACACCTTC. It is translated as CASSESGAWNYGYTF.

The chain carries TRBV7-9 and TRBJ2-1; 10 bases fit TRBD2. The CDR3 is 18 residues long. Germline CDR1 is SEHNR and CDR2 is FQNEAQ (reference sequence). The J segment lost 7 bases and the V segment lost 2 bases, leaving 14 bases of the junction unmatched. CDR3 sequence (DNA): TGTGCCAGCAGCTTACCAAGGCGCCTAGCGGGAGCGGGAAATGAGCAGTTCTTC. It is translated as CASSLPRRLAGAGNEQFF.

The rearrangement joins TRBV6-5 to TRBJ2-6; maybe TRBD2 (6 bases). Germline V gives CDR1 MNHEY, CDR2 SVGAGI. The CDR3 consists of 16 residues. V was cut by 0 bases and J by 2 bases, with 8 bases left in between. CDR3 residues: CASSYSRGAGANVLTF. The CDR3 nucleotides are TGTGCCAGCAGTTACTCGCGGGGCGCTGGGGCCAACGTCCTGACTTTC.

The V and J genes are TRBV12-3 or TRBV12-4 and TRBJ1-2, with 9 bases aligning to TRBD1. This CDR3 has 15 residues. V was clipped by 5 bases and J by 6 bases; unmatched bases: 10. The CDR3 is CASSVTTGTGHGYTF. CDR3 nucleotides: TGTGCCAGCAGTGTTACGACCGGGACAGGGCATGGCTACACCTTC.

In the case of this clonotype: The CDR3 does not end in the conserved phenylalanine or tryptophan, so this is likely a read error. The chain is built from TRBV19 and TRBJ2-4; 11 nucleotides agree with TRBD1. Germline V CDR1 and CDR2: LNHDA, SQIVND (reference sequence). The trim removed 8 bases at V and 8 bases at J, leaving 8 bases unmatched. The CDR3 spans 14 residues. CDR3 nucleotide sequence: TGTGCCAGTGGCGGCGGGACAGGGGGTTACATTCAGTACTCC. It specifies CASGGGTGGYIQYS.

The V gene is TRBV6-5, the J gene TRBJ2-7, with TRBD2 as a possible D gene (5 bases). The CDR3 length is 15 residues. V was cut by 2 bases and J by 0 bases, with 11 bases left in between. Germline-derived CDR1 and CDR2 are MNHEY and SVGAGI. This CDR3 is CASSYGGRSSYEQYF. CDR3 nucleotide sequence: TGTGCCAGCAGTTACGGCGGGCGGAGCTCCTACGAGCAGTACTTC.

This chain joins TRBV6-1 and TRBJ1-5; no clear D gene. Between the trimmed V and J ends, which lost 10 bases and 1 base, there was a span of 14 bases. Germline CDR1 is MNHNS and CDR2 is SASEGT. The CDR3 has 14 amino acids. The CDR3 DNA is TGTGCCACCTACCCTGGATACAGCAATCAGCCCCAGCATTTT. Its protein is CATYPGYSNQPQHF.

This clonotype turned up a few times. This chain links TRBV27 with TRBJ2-1; 9 nucleotides line up with TRBD2. This CDR3 has 16 amino acids. Trimming removed 10 bases from V and 3 bases from J; junction bases left unmatched: 13. Germline V gene data show CDR1 as MNHEY and CDR2 as SMNVEV (reference sequence). The CDR3 loop is CANSGQRGAVYNEQFF. As DNA, the CDR3 is TGTGCCAACTCAGGACAGCGGGGGGCAGTCTACAATGAGCAGTTCTTC.

This clonotype was seen only a few times. V is TRBV7-9 and J is TRBJ1-1; 9 nucleotides match TRBD1. Germline trimming cut 5 bases from V and 11 bases from J; bases unmatched to any gene: 9. CDR1 SEHNR and CDR2 FQNEAQ come from the germline V gene (reference sequence). The CDR3 is 13 amino acids. The CDR3 reads CASSLGGTGTAFF. CDR3 DNA sequence: TGTGCCAGCAGCCTAGGCGGGACAGGGACCGCTTTCTTT.

This clonotype showed up just a few times. The V gene is TRBV11-2, the J gene TRBJ2-5; 7 bases align to TRBD2. There are 14 residues in the CDR3. Unmatched junction bases numbered 3, after V lost 1 base and J lost 4 bases. Germline CDR1 SGHAT, CDR2 FQNNGV. Written as DNA, the CDR3 is TGTGCCAGCAGCTTAGGCGGGGGTGGAGAGACCCAGTACTTC. Its protein is CASSLGGGGETQYF.

This rearrangement joins TRBV12-3 or TRBV12-4 to TRBJ2-3; D unresolved. V was pared by 1 base and J by 4 bases, with 12 bases between. The CDR3 is made up of 15 amino acids. The CDR3 DNA is TGTGCCAGCAGTTTAGTCTCGGCCGGTCCAGATACGCAGTATTTT. It codes for CASSLVSAGPDTQYF.

The genes are TRBV10-3 and TRBJ2-3; 8 nucleotides match TRBD1. CDR1 ENHRY and CDR2 SYGVKD come from the germline V gene. CDR3 length: 14 residues. V lost 8 bases and J lost 3; bases outside the gene matches: 7. CDR3 amino acids: CAIGSGQETDTQYF. In DNA form, the CDR3 reads TGTGCCATCGGGTCGGGACAGGAGACAGATACGCAGTATTTT.

This clonotype was seen more than once but under ten times. The V and J genes are TRBV5-1 and TRBJ2-3; TRBD2 matches 11 bases. V trimming: 0 bases; J trimming: 4 bases; junction bases outside the gene matches: 10. From germline, CDR1 is SGHRS and CDR2 YFSETQ. The CDR3 has 18 residues. The CDR3 is CASSLAGRLAGGADTQYF. In nucleotides, the CDR3 is TGCGCCAGCAGCTTGGCCGGACGTCTAGCGGGGGGTGCAGATACGCAGTATTTT.

Worth noting for this clonotype: This could be a read error, since a much larger clone is one nucleotide away. The V gene is TRBV4-1, the J gene TRBJ1-3; D is uncertain. CDR3 length: 16 residues. Germline CDR1 and CDR2: MGHRA and YSYEKL. The V gene lost 1 base and the J gene lost 0 bases, with 10 bases spanning the gap. The CDR3 sequence: CASSQGSPSSGNTIYF. The CDR3 bases are TGCGCCAGCAGCCAAGGTTCACCTAGCTCTGGAAACACCATATATTTT.

This clonotype has a handful of counts. The chain carries TRBV11-2 and TRBJ1-6; 9 bases map to TRBD1. V shed 5 bases, J shed 7 bases, and the junction held 6 bases outside the gene matches. Germline lookup yields CDR1 SGHAT and CDR2 FQNNGV. There are 15 residues in the CDR3. The CDR3 sequence is CASSARDRVNSPLHF. DNA for the CDR3: TGTGCCAGCAGCGCCAGGGACAGGGTGAATTCACCCCTCCACTTT.

The chain is built from TRBV11-1 and TRBJ2-7; 9 nucleotides agree with TRBD2. With V trimmed by 5 bases and J by 5 bases, 10 bases remained unmatched. Per germline, CDR1 SGHAT and CDR2 FQDESV (reference sequence). The CDR3 contains 15 residues. The CDR3 bases are TGTGCCAGCAGCATCCGAGTAGGCGGGAGGGACGAGCAGTACTTC. As protein: CASSIRVGGRDEQYF.

A few counts support this clonotype. The chain combines TRBV4-1 with TRBJ2-1; 7 nucleotides line up with TRBD2. The CDR3 has 14 residues. The V gene end was trimmed by 3 bases and the J gene end by 4 bases; junction bases not matched to a gene: 3. Germline CDR1 reads MGHRA; CDR2 reads YSYEKL. CDR3 nucleotide sequence: TGCGCCAGCAGCCACTCTAGCGGATACAATGAGCAGTTCTTC. Translated: CASSHSSGYNEQFF.

This clonotype turned up a few times. The gene calls are TRBV28 and TRBJ2-7; D not certain. The CDR3 spans 11 residues. The germline V gene encodes CDR1 MDHEN and CDR2 SYDVKM. With 4 bases removed from V and 3 bases from J, the gap between germline ends came to 4 bases. The CDR3 loop reads CASSSHYEQYF. In nucleotides, the CDR3 is TGTGCCAGCAGTTCCCACTACGAGCAGTACTTC. The whole variable domain, filled in from reference TRBV28 and TRBJ2-7, reads DVKVTQSSRYLVKRTGEKVFLECVQDMDHENMFWYRQDPGLGLRLIYFSYDVKMKEKGDIPEGYSVSREKKERFSLILESASTNQTSMYLCASSSHYEQYFGPGTRLTVT.

The chain couples TRBV29-1 to TRBJ2-2; D not certain. The CDR3 extends over 11 amino acids. Germline CDR1 and CDR2: SQVTM and ANQGSEA. The ends were cut back, 7 bases at V and 8 bases at J, with 11 bases in the middle. The CDR3, as DNA: TGCAGCGGCGGTGGTTCAGGGGAGCTGTTTTTT. It codes for CSGGGSGELFF.